The 14 T cell receptor beta chains reported below all come from one sample, sequenced in a study of cytomegalovirus exposure and HLA in healthy donors. The primer mix had 60 Vbeta and 13 Jbeta primers. Sequencing was performed with immunoSEQ multiplex PCR; in TCRdb, only in-frame clones are kept and a portion is missing. Of around 100,000 clones in the sample, roughly 80% were seen once. Sequencing used PBMCs. The receptors originated from a man under 40 in good health and CMV-seropositive.

V and J are TRBV7-2 and TRBJ1-2, with TRBD1 as a possible D gene (5 bases). V gave up 2 bases and J gave up 4 bases, with 8 bases separating them. Germline CDR1 is SGHTA and CDR2 is FQGNSA. The CDR3 contains 13 residues. The DNA of the CDR3 is TGTGCCAGCAGCTTACAGGGAGGCTATGGCTACACCTTC. It yields the protein CASSLQGGYGYTF.

A single count supports this clone. V gene TRBV6-4 combines with J gene TRBJ1-1; D gene ambiguous. The CDR3 loop spans 11 amino acids. V shed 4 bases and J shed 5 bases, with 5 bases lying between them. Germline CDR1 MRHNA, CDR2 SNTAGT. In DNA form, the CDR3 reads TGTGCCAGCAGTGCGGGAACTGAAGCTTTCTTT. Its translation is CASSAGTEAFF.

This clone was counted only a few times. This chain uses TRBV9 with TRBJ2-3; 8 nucleotides match TRBD2. V trimming: 0 bases; J trimming: 6 bases; junction bases outside the gene matches: 6. Germline CDR1 SGDLS, CDR2 YYNGEE. The CDR3 spans 15 residues. The CDR3 DNA sequence: TGTGCCAGCAGCGTAGCCGGGGGGGGCGCGGATACGCAGTATTTT. Translating gives CASSVAGGGADTQYF.

The V and J genes are TRBV5-4 and TRBJ2-1; 10 bases are shared with TRBD2. V shed 2 bases and J 4 bases; nucleotides not matched to a gene: 6. This CDR3 has 16 residues. Germline V gives CDR1 SGHNT, CDR2 YYREEE (reference sequence). CDR3 in amino acids: CASSLAGGIFYNEQFF. CDR3 DNA: TGTGCCAGCAGCTTAGCGGGAGGGATCTTTTACAATGAGCAGTTCTTC.

V usage is TRBV5-4 and J usage is TRBJ2-7; TRBD1 agrees at 7 bases. J was trimmed by 4 bases and V by 8 bases; bases with no gene match: 9. The CDR3 consists of 13 residues. The germline V gene encodes CDR1 SGHNT and CDR2 YYREEE (reference sequence). In nucleotides, the CDR3 is TGTGCCAGGGGACCGACAGGGCTTTACGAGCAGTACGTC. Translation: CARGPTGLYEQYV.

The CDR3 region has the DNA TGCGCCAGCGGAAAGCGTTGGACAGGCCACTCTGGAAACACCATATATTTT. Amino acids: CASGKRWTGHSGNTIYF. The V gene is TRBV10-1, the J gene TRBJ1-3; 7 bases agree with TRBD1. CDR3 length: 17 amino acids. Losses at the gene ends were 8 bases for V and 0 bases for J; bases not matched to a gene: 13. From germline, CDR1 is WNHNN and CDR2 SYGVQD (reference sequence).

V usage is TRBV21-1 and J usage is TRBJ2-3; TRBD2 was called by the table and not checked on the DNA. TRBV21-1 is annotated as a pseudogene. CDR3 length equals 15 residues. CDR3 sequence: CASRWGERYTDTQYF. The CDR3, as DNA: TGTGCCAGCAGGTGGGGGGAGCGATACACAGATACGCAGTATTTT.

The chain recombines TRBV28 with TRBJ1-1; a weak D match, TRBD1 (5 bases). The CDR3 extends over 15 amino acids. The germline V gene encodes CDR1 MDHEN and CDR2 SYDVKM. Trimming stripped 3 bases from V and 1 base from J, with 12 bases between. CDR3: CASSFGGESNTEAFF. The CDR3 coding sequence is TGTGCCAGCAGTTTTGGGGGGGAATCGAACACTGAAGCTTTCTTT.

The chain couples TRBV10-1 to TRBJ2-3; TRBD2 matches 7 bases. Losses at the gene ends were 2 bases for V and 4 bases for J; bases not matched to a gene: 6. CDR3 size: 15 residues. CDR1 WNHNN and CDR2 SYGVQD come from the germline V gene (reference sequence). The CDR3 nucleotides read TGCGCCAGCAGTGAGATAGCGGGTGTAGCAGATACGCAGTATTTT. Translating gives CASSEIAGVADTQYF.

The chain couples TRBV7-9 to TRBJ2-7; 11 bases match TRBD1. The trim removed 5 bases at V and 2 bases at J, leaving 8 bases unmatched. This CDR3 is 16 amino acids long. Germline V lookup: CDR1 SEHNR, CDR2 FQNEAQ (reference sequence). CDR3 amino acids: CASSQGGTGGPYEQYV. CDR3 sequence (DNA): TGTGCCAGCAGCCAAGGGGGGACAGGGGGACCCTACGAGCAGTACGTC.

The rearrangement links TRBV5-1 to TRBJ2-1; possible D gene TRBD2, 6 bases. Germline-derived CDR1 and CDR2 are SGHRS and YFSETQ. This CDR3 has 14 amino acids. V lost 4 bases and J lost 6, with 14 bases in between. CDR3 protein: CASSPLTGSNEQFF. The CDR3 DNA sequence: TGCGCCAGCAGCCCCCTGACCGGGAGCAATGAGCAGTTCTTC. Variable domain in full (rest from reference TRBV5-1 and TRBJ2-1): KAGVTQTPRYLIKTRGQQVTLSCSPISGHRSVSWYQQTPGQGLQFLFEYFSETQRNKGNFPGRFSGRQFSNSRSEMNVSTLELGDSALYLCASSPLTGSNEQFFGPGTRLTVL.

This chain links TRBV6-1 with TRBJ2-5; D is unclear. V shed 5 bases and J shed 11 bases, with 15 bases lying between them. This CDR3 is 12 amino acids long. The V gene's germline CDR1 is MNHNS and CDR2 SASEGT. The CDR3 loop reads CASSPVPLEQYF. For the CDR3, the DNA is TGTGCCAGCAGTCCCGTTCCCCTGGAGCAGTACTTC.

This chain joins TRBV5-1 and TRBJ2-5; perhaps TRBD1 as D (5 bases). The V gene lost 0 bases and the J gene lost 2 bases, with 8 bases spanning the gap. This CDR3 region has 14 residues. Germline V gene sequence: CDR1 SGHRS, CDR2 YFSETQ. CDR3 in DNA: TGCGCCAGCAGCTTGGTTCCAGGGCAAGAGACCCAGTACTTC. This gives the protein CASSLVPGQETQYF.

The J gene is TRBJ2-7, the V gene TRBV11-2; tentatively, D is TRBD1 (7 bases). The CDR3 is 15 amino acids. In germline, CDR1 is SGHAT, CDR2 FQNNGV. V lost 1 base to trimming and J lost 6 bases, with 16 bases between them. The CDR3 DNA reads TGTGCCAGCAGCTTAGGGAGGGGGCGTCCAGGCGAGCAGTACTTC. This gives the protein CASSLGRGRPGEQYF.